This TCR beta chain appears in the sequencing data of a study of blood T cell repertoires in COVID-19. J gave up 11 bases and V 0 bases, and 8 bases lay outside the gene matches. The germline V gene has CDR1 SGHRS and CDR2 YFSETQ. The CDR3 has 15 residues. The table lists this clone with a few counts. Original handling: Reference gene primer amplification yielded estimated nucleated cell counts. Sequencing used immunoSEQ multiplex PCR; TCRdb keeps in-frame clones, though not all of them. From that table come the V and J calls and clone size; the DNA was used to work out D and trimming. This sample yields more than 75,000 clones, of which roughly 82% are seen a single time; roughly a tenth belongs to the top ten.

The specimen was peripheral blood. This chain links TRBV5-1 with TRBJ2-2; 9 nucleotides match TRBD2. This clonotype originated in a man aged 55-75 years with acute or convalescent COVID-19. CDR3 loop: CASSLVGLASGELFF. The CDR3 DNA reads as TGCGCCAGCAGCTTGGTAGGACTAGCGAGTGGAGAGCTGTTTTTT.